A selection of T cell receptor beta chains follows, all from one sample in a study of vaccination and CD4 T cells after COVID-19. What these receptors recognize is not known. MiXCR was run by TCRdb on the PCR reads, yielding one entry per CDR3 protein. The sample carries around 18,000 distinct CDR3 sequences, 51% recorded once. Sequences were derived from CD4+ T cells from blood, cultured in vitro, sampled about 7 months after SARS-CoV-2 vaccination. The receptors shown here come from a human donor who had recovered from COVID-19. Both conserved end residues are trimmed from each CDR3. Each record gives: clone size, V gene, CDR3 protein. The size field is filled for only some rows; it gives once, few, many or a size class.

once	TRBV15	ATTPTGYGEQF
NA	TRBV15	ATSSMTPPQPQH
few	TRBV20-1	SARIRTGATNYNEQF
NA	TRBV28	ASSSGWRKTYEQY
NA	TRBV20-1	SATLARNIPFDTEAF
NA	TRBV28	ASRPGGWDSRYGYT
NA	TRBV20-1	SASPSTDTQY
NA	TRBV6-5	ASSYNRGGYPYEQY
NA	TRBV7-9	ASSFVNTIY
NA	TRBV6-1	ASSDTYRLGGYT
NA	TRBV15	ATSRDLQEPYEQY
NA	TRBV6-1	ASSKSRGDQPQH
few	TRBV7-9	ASSLVQGMNYGYT
NA	TRBV5-4	ASSLGSGSNEQF
NA	TRBV20-1	SATGQGADTQY
NA	TRBV7-9	ASSSSTGRTVYGYT
NA	TRBV12-3/TRBV12-4	ASSQVRADTQY
NA	TRBV6-1	ASRDSNLNTEAF
NA	TRBV7-2	ASSLAVGQETQY
NA	TRBV5-5	ASSQQGTSATEAF
NA	TRBV24-1	ATMEETGELF
NA	TRBV20-1	SARDLGAESSYEQY
NA	TRBV20-1	SAFKTNTGELF
once	TRBV11-3	ASSLGVGSTDTQY
NA	TRBV7-9	ASSFAGSYEQY
NA	TRBV19	ASMRTVGQPQH
NA	TRBV20-1	SAIRDKSYEQY
NA	TRBV7-9	ASSPGTSGPTDTQY
few	TRBV7-2	ASSLTSVGGPYGYT
NA	TRBV20-1	SARDLAEQETQY
NA	TRBV6-1	ASRLHMNTEAF
NA	TRBV27	ASQERQGTVAF
NA	TRBV24-1	ATSDPAGEPETQY
NA	TRBV6-2/TRBV6-3	ASRWDGSSYEQY
once	TRBV20-1	SARDRIGFNEQF
NA	TRBV20-1	SAGQKTNYGYT
NA	TRBV5-4	ASSLGGVLSYEQY
NA	TRBV27	ASSPLRVRSGANVLT
NA	TRBV20-1	SARDRLAGVNNEQF
NA	TRBV19	ASSRVSTNNEQF
NA	TRBV19	ASMPGRGTGELF
NA	TRBV20-1	SARGSSGGRETQY
NA	TRBV19	ASSRTSLAEQY
NA	TRBV7-2	ASSLPSGGVDTQY
NA	TRBV29-1	SVSGGGDQPQH
once	TRBV4-1	ASSQDRTSGNTQY
NA	TRBV20-1	SASGGHQETQY
NA	TRBV7-2	ASSFTGGTDTQY
medium-sized	TRBV5-6	ASSLYQINYGYT
NA	TRBV7-2	ASSLAGWQETQY